This entry concerns a single TCR beta chain. Its antigen target is currently unknown. No qualities accompany the bases; no much larger clone lies one base away. From each donor, a single peripheral blood sample of roughly 0.11 L on average was drawn into heparinised tubes. A BD FACSAria II and a panel including CD45RO, CCR7, CD25, CD127, CD95 and CD27 were used to sort naive, central memory, regulatory and stem cell-like memory CD4+ T cells. Every sorted population had a purity above 95%. Right away, PBMCs were isolated by Lymphoprep density gradient centrifugation and were stained directly, with no culture step. Samples were stained and sorted in pairs, with one healthy donor and one patient per experiment, so that batch effects were minimized. All of the isolated RNA was reverse transcribed with the High Capacity cDNA Reverse Transcription Kit, so expressed TCRB transcripts were sequenced. Naive, central memory and regulatory T cell samples underwent deep immunoSEQ sequencing, averaging around 4 million total reads per sample. Sorted cells were lysed in RLT buffer, and RNA was extracted using DNase-treated RNeasy Micro or Mini kits according to cell number. To prevent cross-contamination, every cell subset was processed on its own, while patient and healthy donor samples were processed together. The immunoSEQ multiplex PCR was used to amplify TCRB sequences from cDNA, yielding 87-bp fragments that span the CDR3 region. Sequencing of the amplicons was performed on the Illumina HiSeq platform. From the authors' description of their analysis: Synthetic template baselines were used to correct PCR bias computationally, reads within Hamming distance 2 were collapsed together, and singletons that could not be merged were discarded. Reads were aligned against IMGT to assign V, D and J genes, CDR3 length and insertions or deletions at six rearrangement sites. Clonotype counts were normalized to sorted cell number within each subset before computing true diversity and Gini coefficients with the tcR R package. The overlap coefficient, calculated on TCRB nucleotide sequences, was used to measure repertoire sharing. Out-of-frame TCRB sequences from naive cells were analyzed to stand in for the pre-selection repertoire. TCRdb re-hosts the immuneACCESS table, in-frame sequences only. Its copies lack some clones; in the studies checked, an unresolved V gene accounts for under half of them, and the cause for the rest is not known. V and J calls and clone size come straight from that table; D and trimming were deduced from the DNA. This sample comprises hundreds of thousands of clones, roughly an eighth of them detected only once. Approximately 0.042% of the sample is held by the ten biggest clonotypes.

The sample originates from a study of beta chain features in type 1 diabetes (dated 2018 in TCRdb). For the study in its entirety: No differences in mean age, gender distribution, total cell number or subset yield were found between patients and healthy donors. A total of roughly 100 million sorted cells were examined across all samples, and the number of cells per subset was strongly correlated with RNA yield. The study compared TCRB repertoires of sorted circulating CD4+ T cell subsets between recently diagnosed type 1 diabetes patients and matched healthy donors. Regulatory and stem cell-like memory subsets were obtained from only 8 patients and roughly 8 healthy donors, while naive and central memory subsets were obtained from all 30 or so donors. Overall study outcomes, separate from this receptor: Naive, central memory and regulatory TCRB repertoires appeared to be more alike among patients than among healthy donors. Patients with type 1 diabetes made fewer insertions and deleted more nucleotides at VDJ recombination sites, implying thymic rearrangement abnormalities. Shorter templates might have been favored by PCR, but patient and control samples were amplified and corrected together, so both groups would have been affected equally by any skew. Because the HLA sub-analyses included only small numbers of individuals, any influence of HLA type on TCRB rearrangement was left unresolved. A moderate but significant shortening of TCRB CDR3 length was observed in type 1 diabetes patients in all four CD4+ subsets. Because cDNA was sequenced instead of genomic DNA, activated cells with high expression could be over-represented, although the groups did not differ in activation or CD3 levels.

Relative to germline, V is missing 5 bases and J is missing 8 bases, with 9 bases of the junction outside any gene match. Taken from cysteine to phenylalanine, the CDR3 has 14 residues. Just the 42-base CDR3 DNA is kept, in frame starting at base 1. Taken from the germline V gene (reference sequence), the CDR1 and CDR2 loops are SEHNR and FQNEAQ. The sequence was collected from a man in his late teens or twenties with type 1 diabetes. Sequencing used naive CD4+ T cells from blood. In light of the paper, this sample's cell subset or site label describes: true naive CD4+ T cells. The V and J genes are TRBV7-9 and TRBJ2-1; TRBD2 fits 7 bases in the junction. In nucleotides, the sequence is TGTGCCAGCAGCCCGGGACTACAGGTGGATGAGCAGTTCTTC. This encodes CASSPGLQVDEQFF.